Following are 22 T cell receptor beta chains from one sample sequenced in a study of blood T cells in healthy people across ages. Using a J-beta primer mix together with a sample-barcoded 5' primer, a second PCR was run for roughly 6 to 12 cycles. TCRdb re-analysed the 5' RACE reads in MiXCR, keeping a single row per CDR3 protein. The data show hundreds of thousands of distinct CDR3 sequences, nearly 60% seen once. What was sequenced was blood. The receptor source for this set is a man under 40 in good health.

The chain couples TRBV20-1 to TRBJ2-1; 10 nucleotides match TRBD2. The CDR3 has 13 amino acids. The germline V gene has CDR1 DFQATT and CDR2 SNEGSKA (reference sequence). CDR3 in DNA: TGCGCTACGGTACTAGCGGGGTACAATGAGCAGTTCTTC. It is translated as CATVLAGYNEQFF.

In the case of this clonotype: A read error may account for a junction end that differs from germline. V is TRBV4-2 and J is TRBJ2-4; D possibly uses TRBD1 or TRBD2 (6 bases each). Near its end, the DNA agrees better with TRBJ2-7, so the J call may be wrong. This CDR3 contains 15 residues. Germline CDR1 and CDR2: LGHNA and YNFKEQ. The CDR3 here is CASTQGGVGTPEQYF. CDR3 in DNA: TGTGCCAGCACCCAAGGAGGGGTCGGGACACCCGAGCAGTACTTC.

CDR3 sequence reads: CASSQDLGSLEQFF. The DNA for the CDR3 is TGTGCCAGCAGCCAAGATTTGGGTTCTTTGGAGCAGTTCTTC. This chain uses TRBV3-1 with TRBJ2-1, with D unresolved. CDR1 is LGHDT, CDR2 YNNKEL, per germline (reference sequence). The V end lost 0 bases, the J end lost 10 bases, and 13 bases lay between the germline ends. The CDR3 runs 14 residues.

This chain joins TRBV5-1 and TRBJ2-1; 14 bases fit TRBD2. Germline trimming cut 4 bases from V and 0 bases from J; bases unmatched to any gene: 6. Germline-derived CDR1 and CDR2 are SGHRS and YFSETQ. This CDR3 region has 18 residues. CDR3 sequence reads: CASSRTSGRYSSYNEQFF. CDR3 sequence (DNA): TGCGCCAGCAGCCGGACTAGCGGGAGGTACAGCTCCTACAATGAGCAGTTCTTC.

The V gene is TRBV20-1, the J gene TRBJ1-5; D ambiguous. With 4 bases removed from V and 6 bases from J, the gap between germline ends came to 13 bases. This CDR3 has 13 residues. CDR1 and CDR2 (germline): DFQATT, SNEGSKA (reference sequence). Written as DNA, the CDR3 is TGCAGTGCTAAGGCGACGGATATTCAGCCCCAGCATTTT. Its translation is CSAKATDIQPQHF.

The rearrangement uses TRBV5-1 and TRBJ1-1; D perhaps matches TRBD1 (5 bases). Trimming took off 6 bases at V and 5 bases at J, with 23 bases between the two ends. This CDR3 region has 16 residues. CDR1 is SGHRS and CDR2 is YFSETQ in the germline V gene. CDR3 in amino acids: CASKSGEGSGRTEAFF. In DNA, the CDR3 is TGCGCCAGCAAATCCGGGGAGGGATCAGGGAGGACTGAAGCTTTCTTT. Full variable domain (remainder filled in from reference TRBV5-1 and TRBJ1-1): KAGVTQTPRYLIKTRGQQVTLSCSPISGHRSVSWYQQTPGQGLQFLFEYFSETQRNKGNFPGRFSGRQFSNSRSEMNVSTLELGDSALYLCASKSGEGSGRTEAFFGQGTRLTVV.

The chain employs TRBV27 and TRBJ2-5; D ambiguous. The J call may not be correct, given that the DNA end is closer to TRBJ2-7. Germline values: CDR1 MNHEY, CDR2 SMNVEV (reference sequence). This CDR3 comprises 14 residues. The CDR3 nucleotides are TGTGCCAGCAGTTTCTCAGCGTGGGGCTACGAGCAGTACTTC. Residues: CASSFSAWGYEQYF.

The rearrangement links TRBV9 to TRBJ2-3; a possible D gene is TRBD2 (7 bases). The CDR3 sequence is 16 residues long. V lost 0 bases and J lost 6, with 17 bases in between. Germline CDR1 is SGDLS and CDR2 is YYNGEE. CDR3 nucleotides: TGTGCCAGCAGCGTAGGGGGGGGCAGTTTATCGGATACGCAGTATTTT. It encodes CASSVGGGSLSDTQYF.

The chain couples TRBV20-1 to TRBJ2-1; 16 positions agree with TRBD2. V lost 4 bases and J lost 7; bases outside the gene matches: 7. This CDR3 contains 16 residues. The germline CDR1 and CDR2 sequences are DFQATT and SNEGSKA (reference sequence). Here the CDR3 reads CSAIYPGLAGGNEQFF. In DNA, the CDR3 is TGCAGTGCTATTTATCCGGGACTAGCGGGGGGGAATGAGCAGTTCTTC.

V usage is TRBV19 and J usage is TRBJ2-1; a possible D gene is TRBD2 (5 bases). The V end was cut by 6 bases, the J end by 15 bases, with 18 bases between. Germline values: CDR1 LNHDA, CDR2 SQIVND (reference sequence). There are 12 residues in the CDR3. The chain's CDR3 is CASSMSGIGLFF. The CDR3 DNA follows: TGTGCCAGTAGCATGTCCGGGATAGGCTTGTTCTTC.

The V call is TRBV7-2, the J call TRBJ2-7; 7 positions match TRBD1. After removal of 5 bases from V and 7 bases from J, the junction contained 11 bases not matched to a gene. This CDR3 is built from 14 residues. The germline V gene encodes CDR1 SGHTA and CDR2 FQGNSA. CDR3 amino acids: CASSLNLGQREQYF. The CDR3 DNA follows: TGTGCCAGCAGCCTAAACTTGGGACAGAGGGAGCAGTACTTC.

The chain employs TRBV5-1 and TRBJ2-1, with D hard to call. The V end was cut by 2 bases, the J end by 7 bases, with 10 bases between. The CDR3 covers 13 residues. In germline, CDR1 is SGHRS, CDR2 YFSETQ. The chain's CDR3 is CASSFSQVNEQFF. The CDR3, as DNA: TGCGCCAGCAGCTTCAGTCAGGTTAATGAGCAGTTCTTC.

The V call is TRBV9, the J call TRBJ2-3; 8 nucleotides line up with TRBD2. This CDR3 contains 16 residues. The germline gives CDR1 SGDLS, CDR2 YYNGEE. The V gene end was trimmed by 7 bases and the J gene end by 2 bases; junction bases not matched to a gene: 12. The CDR3 DNA is TGTGCCAGCGGCGGGGGGCGGTCTACATACACAGATACGCAGTATTTT. The encoded protein is CASGGGRSTYTDTQYF.

The chain has TRBV7-2 and TRBJ1-4, with a possible D match to TRBD1 (5 bases). This CDR3 contains 14 residues. Germline CDR1 reads SGHTA; CDR2 reads FQGNSA. The V end lost 2 bases, the J end lost 4 bases, and 8 bases lay between the germline ends. CDR3 in DNA: TGTGCCAGCAGCTTATCGGGGGTTAATGAAAAACTGTTTTTT. Amino acids: CASSLSGVNEKLFF.

In regard to this clonotype: The DNA is left out, because the CDR3 cannot be placed on it with certainty; the CDR3 is given as TCRdb lists it. The CDR3 sequence: CSVEGTGTTYEQYFGPGDRQPQHF. The V and J genes are TRBV29-1 and TRBJ1-5; TRBD1, as called in the table, went unchecked against the DNA. The CDR3 is 24 amino acids in total, end residues counted. Germline CDR1 reads SQVTM; CDR2 reads ANQGSEA.

V gene TRBV6-5 combines with J gene TRBJ1-2; D gene ambiguous. CDR3 size: 14 residues. Per germline, CDR1 MNHEY and CDR2 SVGAGI. The ends were cut back, 5 bases at V and 6 bases at J, with 16 bases in the middle. The CDR3 here is CASSGRPKADGYTF. Here the CDR3 DNA reads TGTGCCAGCAGTGGACGACCAAAAGCGGATGGCTACACCTTC.

The rearrangement joins TRBV4-2 to TRBJ2-5; TRBD2 aligns across 13 bases. Germline CDR1 LGHNA, CDR2 YNFKEQ. Losses at the gene ends were 1 base for V and 4 bases for J; bases not matched to a gene: 9. The CDR3 covers 18 residues. CDR3 nucleotides: TGTGCCAGCAGCCAAGCCGGTTGGACTAGCGGGAGCGGAGAGACCCAGTACTTC. Amino acid sequence: CASSQAGWTSGSGETQYF.

The rearrangement uses TRBV20-1 and TRBJ2-5; 10 bases are shared with TRBD2. The CDR3 is made up of 14 amino acids. Germline V gene data show CDR1 as DFQATT and CDR2 as SNEGSKA (reference sequence). V lost 2 bases and J lost 5; bases outside the gene matches: 5. DNA for the CDR3: TGCAGTGCTAGATCAGCGGGAGGGGGTGAGACCCAGTACTTC. This gives the protein CSARSAGGGETQYF.

The chain joins TRBV29-1 to TRBJ1-4, with D unresolved. V was trimmed by 5 bases and J by 4 bases, leaving 11 bases between them. This CDR3 is built from 13 residues. Per germline, CDR1 SQVTM and CDR2 ANQGSEA. Here the CDR3 reads CSVSPGLNEKLFF. The CDR3 DNA follows: TGCAGCGTTTCGCCCGGGCTTAATGAAAAACTGTTTTTT.

The CDR3 bases are TGTGCCAGCAGTTTACAGGGGGTGTACTACTACGAGCAGTACTTC. It is translated as CASSLQGVYYYEQYF. The rearrangement links TRBV12-3 or TRBV12-4 to TRBJ2-7; 7 nucleotides align to TRBD1. Germline trimming cut 2 bases from V and 3 bases from J; bases unmatched to any gene: 7. CDR3 length: 15 amino acids.

The V and J genes are TRBV27 and TRBJ1-2, with D possibly being TRBD1 (6 bases). Trimming took 1 base from V and 6 from J, leaving 9 bases between them. The CDR3 length is 13 residues. In germline, CDR1 is MNHEY, CDR2 SMNVEV (reference sequence). CDR3 in amino acids: CASSLYRTDGYTF. The CDR3 coding sequence is TGTGCCAGCAGTTTATACCGGACAGATGGCTACACCTTC.

This chain links TRBV30 with TRBJ1-4; 9 bases map to TRBD1. This CDR3 is 16 amino acids long. In germline, CDR1 is GTSNPN, CDR2 SVGIG (reference sequence). J lost 5 bases, V lost 0 bases, and 7 bases had no gene match. CDR3 sequence: CAWSVLPGQGNEKLFF. CDR3 DNA sequence: TGTGCCTGGAGTGTACTTCCGGGACAGGGAAATGAAAAACTGTTTTTT.